This T cell receptor beta chain comes out of a study of T-cell reconstitution after alpha-beta-depleted transplantation in children. Per germline, CDR1 DFQATT and CDR2 SNEGSKA (reference sequence). The CDR3 has 12 residues. The germline V and J ends were trimmed by 6 bases and 4 bases, with 9 bases remaining between them. There are a few counts of this clonotype. Construction of the TCRbeta library involved unique molecular identifiers. TCRdb re-called the PCR reads through MiXCR, storing one row per CDR3 protein. The sample has hundreds of thousands of distinct CDR3 sequences, roughly 17% seen once. The sequence derives from a human donor who donated a stem cell graft to a child with acute myeloid leukemia. This chain joins TRBV20-1 and TRBJ2-2; D not resolved. This specimen consisted of PBMCs from the stem cell graft donor, obtained from the stem cell graft. The CDR3 DNA reads TGCAGTGCCCCGTGGGTCACCGGGGAGCTGTTTTTT. Its protein product is CSAPWVTGELFF.